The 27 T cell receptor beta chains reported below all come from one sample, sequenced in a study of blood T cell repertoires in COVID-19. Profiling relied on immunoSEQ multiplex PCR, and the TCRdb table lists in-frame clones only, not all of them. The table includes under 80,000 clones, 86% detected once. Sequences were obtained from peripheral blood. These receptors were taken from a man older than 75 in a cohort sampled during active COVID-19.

CDR3 DNA sequence: TGTGCCAGCAGCTTGAGGGGCGGGACAGGGTCGTATTTT. It yields the protein CASSLRGGTGSYF. The chain employs TRBV7-9 and TRBJ2-3; 9 nucleotides line up with TRBD1. The CDR3 loop spans 13 amino acids. Trimming cost V 3 bases and J 14 bases; bases outside gene matches: 9. Germline lookup yields CDR1 SEHNR and CDR2 FQNEAQ (reference sequence).

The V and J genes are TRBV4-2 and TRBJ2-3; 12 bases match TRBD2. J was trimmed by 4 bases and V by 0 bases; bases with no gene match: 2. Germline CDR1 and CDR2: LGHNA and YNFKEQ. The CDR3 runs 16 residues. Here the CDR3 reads CASSQDPSGGADTQYF. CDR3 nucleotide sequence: TGTGCCAGCAGCCAAGACCCTAGCGGGGGGGCAGATACGCAGTATTTT.

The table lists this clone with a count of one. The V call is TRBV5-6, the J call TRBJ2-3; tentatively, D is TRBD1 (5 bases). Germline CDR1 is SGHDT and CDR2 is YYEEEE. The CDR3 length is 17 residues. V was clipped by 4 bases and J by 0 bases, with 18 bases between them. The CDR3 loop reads CASSAQTHRSSTDTQYF. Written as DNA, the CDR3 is TGTGCCAGCAGCGCCCAAACCCACAGGAGTAGCACAGATACGCAGTATTTT.

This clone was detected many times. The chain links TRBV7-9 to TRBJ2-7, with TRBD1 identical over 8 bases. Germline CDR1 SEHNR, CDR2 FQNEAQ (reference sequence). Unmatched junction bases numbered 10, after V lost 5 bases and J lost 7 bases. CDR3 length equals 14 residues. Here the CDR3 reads CASSIGTGIVEQYF. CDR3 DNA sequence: TGTGCCAGCAGCATAGGGACAGGAATTGTAGAGCAGTACTTC.

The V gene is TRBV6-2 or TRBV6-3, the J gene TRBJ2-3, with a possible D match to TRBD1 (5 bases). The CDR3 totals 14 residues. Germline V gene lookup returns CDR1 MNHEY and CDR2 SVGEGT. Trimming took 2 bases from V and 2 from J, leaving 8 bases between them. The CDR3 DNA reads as TGTGCCAGCAGTTACGACAGCCTCACAGATACGCAGTATTTT. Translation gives CASSYDSLTDTQYF.

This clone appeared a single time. The CDR3 loop reads CASSSYRVPNTEAFF. CDR3 nucleotide sequence: TGTGCCAGCAGTTCCTACAGGGTCCCGAACACTGAAGCTTTCTTT. V is TRBV6-2 or TRBV6-3 and J is TRBJ1-1; TRBD1 might be the D (6 bases). V dropped 4 bases and J dropped 1 base, with 13 bases sitting between them. Germline V gene lookup returns CDR1 MNHEY and CDR2 SVGEGT. CDR3 length: 15 amino acids.

CDR3: CASSFDRPSYGYTF. The CDR3 DNA reads TGTGCCAGCAGTTTCGACAGGCCCAGCTATGGCTACACCTTC. The chain links TRBV28 to TRBJ1-2; D might be TRBD1 (6 bases). This CDR3 comprises 14 residues. The germline CDR1 and CDR2 sequences are MDHEN and SYDVKM. The ends were cut back, 3 bases at V and 4 bases at J, with 12 bases in the middle.

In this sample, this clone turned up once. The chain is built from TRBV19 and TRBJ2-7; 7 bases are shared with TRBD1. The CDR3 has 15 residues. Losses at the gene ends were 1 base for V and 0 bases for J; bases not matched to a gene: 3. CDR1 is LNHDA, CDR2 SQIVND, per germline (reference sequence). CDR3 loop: CASSIGRGSSYEQYF. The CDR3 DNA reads TGTGCCAGTAGTATAGGCAGGGGGAGCTCCTACGAGCAGTACTTC.

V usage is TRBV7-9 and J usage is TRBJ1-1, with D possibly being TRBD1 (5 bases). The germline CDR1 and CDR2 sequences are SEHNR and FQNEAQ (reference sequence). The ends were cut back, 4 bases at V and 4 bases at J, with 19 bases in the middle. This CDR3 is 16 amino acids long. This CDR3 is CASSSSVGAVGTEAFF. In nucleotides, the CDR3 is TGTGCCAGCAGCTCTTCGGTAGGGGCAGTAGGCACTGAAGCTTTCTTT.

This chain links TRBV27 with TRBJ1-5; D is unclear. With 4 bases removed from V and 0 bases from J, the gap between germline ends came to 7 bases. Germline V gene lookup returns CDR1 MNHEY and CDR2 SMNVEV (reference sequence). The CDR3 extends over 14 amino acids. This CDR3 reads CASSYRDSNQPQHF. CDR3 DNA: TGTGCCAGCAGTTATAGAGATAGCAATCAGCCCCAGCATTTT.

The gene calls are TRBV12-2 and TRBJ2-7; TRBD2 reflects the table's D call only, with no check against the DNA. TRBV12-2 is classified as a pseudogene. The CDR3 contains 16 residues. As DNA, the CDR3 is TGTGCAACCCGGCGGCTAGCGGGGTTTCCCTCCTACGAGCAGTACGTC. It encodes CATRRLAGFPSYEQYV.

CDR3 sequence (DNA): TGTGCCAGCAAACCCAGGGTTTGGGAGACCCAGTACTTC. This translates into CASKPRVWETQYF. V is TRBV28 and J is TRBJ2-5, with D possibly being TRBD1 (5 bases). This CDR3 comprises 13 residues. V was shortened by 7 bases and J by 5 bases, with 14 bases between the two germline ends. Germline CDR1 and CDR2: MDHEN and SYDVKM.

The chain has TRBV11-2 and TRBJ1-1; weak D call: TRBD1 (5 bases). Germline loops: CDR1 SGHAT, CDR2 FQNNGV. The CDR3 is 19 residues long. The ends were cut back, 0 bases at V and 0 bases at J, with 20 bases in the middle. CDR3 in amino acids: CASSLESQGTTLMNTEAFF. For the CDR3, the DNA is TGTGCCAGCAGCTTAGAATCGCAGGGCACTACCTTAATGAACACTGAAGCTTTCTTT.

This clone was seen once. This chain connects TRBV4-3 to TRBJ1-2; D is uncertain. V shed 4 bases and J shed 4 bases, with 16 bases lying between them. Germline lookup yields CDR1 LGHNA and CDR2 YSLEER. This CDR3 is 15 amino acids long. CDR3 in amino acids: CASSPSLDERYGYTF. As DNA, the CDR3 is TGCGCCAGCAGCCCCTCCCTTGACGAGCGCTATGGCTACACCTTC.

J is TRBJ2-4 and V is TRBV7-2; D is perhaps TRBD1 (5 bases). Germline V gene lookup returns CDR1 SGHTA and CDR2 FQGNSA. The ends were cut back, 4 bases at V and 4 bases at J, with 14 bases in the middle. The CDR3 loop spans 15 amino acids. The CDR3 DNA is TGTGCCAGCAGCTCAGGGTTACCCCTGAAAAACATTCAGTACTTC. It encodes CASSSGLPLKNIQYF.

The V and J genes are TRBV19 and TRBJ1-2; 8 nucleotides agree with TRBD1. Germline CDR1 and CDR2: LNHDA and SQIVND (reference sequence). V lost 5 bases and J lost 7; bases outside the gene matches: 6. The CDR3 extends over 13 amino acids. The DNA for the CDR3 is TGTGCCAGTAGTGCGGACAGGGCGAGTGGCTACACCTTC. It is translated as CASSADRASGYTF.

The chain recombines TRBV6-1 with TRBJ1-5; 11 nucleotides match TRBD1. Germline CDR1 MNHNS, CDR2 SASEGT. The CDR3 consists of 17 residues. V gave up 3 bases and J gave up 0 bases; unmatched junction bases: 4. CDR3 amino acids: CASSDRDRGNSNQPQHF. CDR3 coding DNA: TGTGCCAGCAGTGATCGGGACAGGGGGAATAGCAATCAGCCCCAGCATTTT.

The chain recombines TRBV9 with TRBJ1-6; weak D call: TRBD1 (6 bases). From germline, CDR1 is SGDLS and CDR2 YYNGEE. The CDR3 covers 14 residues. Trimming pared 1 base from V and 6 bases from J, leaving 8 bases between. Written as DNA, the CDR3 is TGTGCCAGCAGCGTAACAGGGTCTAATTCACCCCTCCACTTT. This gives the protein CASSVTGSNSPLHF.

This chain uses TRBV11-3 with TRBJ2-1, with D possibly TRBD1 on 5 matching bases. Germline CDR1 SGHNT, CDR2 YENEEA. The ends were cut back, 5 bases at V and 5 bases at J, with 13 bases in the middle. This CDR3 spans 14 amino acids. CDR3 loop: CASSRWQGDNEQFF. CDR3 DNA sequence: TGTGCCAGCAGCCGTTGGCAGGGTGACAATGAGCAGTTCTTC.

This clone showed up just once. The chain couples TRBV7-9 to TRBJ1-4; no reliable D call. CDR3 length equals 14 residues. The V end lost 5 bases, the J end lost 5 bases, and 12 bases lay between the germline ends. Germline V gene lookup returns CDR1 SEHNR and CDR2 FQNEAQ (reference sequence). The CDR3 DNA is TGTGCCAGCAGCCCCCCGTTGGGCAATGAAAAACTGTTTTTT. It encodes CASSPPLGNEKLFF.

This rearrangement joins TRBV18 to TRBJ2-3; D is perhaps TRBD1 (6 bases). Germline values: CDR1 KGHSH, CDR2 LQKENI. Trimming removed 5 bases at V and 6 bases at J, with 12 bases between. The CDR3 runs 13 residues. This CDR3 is CASSIQGKDTQYF. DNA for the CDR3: TGTGCCAGCTCAATACAGGGCAAGGATACGCAGTATTTT.

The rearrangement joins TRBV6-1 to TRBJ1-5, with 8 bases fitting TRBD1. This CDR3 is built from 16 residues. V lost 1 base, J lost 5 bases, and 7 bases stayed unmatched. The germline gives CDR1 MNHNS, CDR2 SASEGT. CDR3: CASSEGTGQVHQPQHF. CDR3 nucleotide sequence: TGTGCCAGCAGTGAAGGGACGGGACAGGTTCATCAGCCCCAGCATTTT.

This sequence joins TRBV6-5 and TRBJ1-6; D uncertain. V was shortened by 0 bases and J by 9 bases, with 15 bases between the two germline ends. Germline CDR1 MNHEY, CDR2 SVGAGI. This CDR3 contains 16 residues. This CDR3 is CASSYSWSGRGSPLHF. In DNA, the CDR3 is TGTGCCAGCAGTTACTCGTGGTCAGGACGGGGTTCACCCCTCCACTTT.

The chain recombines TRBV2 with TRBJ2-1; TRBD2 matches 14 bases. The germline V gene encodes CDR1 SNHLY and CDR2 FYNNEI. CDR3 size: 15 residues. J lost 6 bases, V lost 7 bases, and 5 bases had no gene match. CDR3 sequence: CASTQGLAGANEQFF. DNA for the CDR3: TGTGCCAGCACTCAGGGACTAGCGGGGGCCAATGAGCAGTTCTTC. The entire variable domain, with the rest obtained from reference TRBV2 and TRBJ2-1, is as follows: EPEVTQTPSHQVTQMGQEVILRCVPISNHLYFYWYRQILGQKVEFLVSFYNNEISEKSEIFDDQFSVERPDGSNFTLKIRSTKLEDSAMYFCASTQGLAGANEQFFGPGTRLTVL.

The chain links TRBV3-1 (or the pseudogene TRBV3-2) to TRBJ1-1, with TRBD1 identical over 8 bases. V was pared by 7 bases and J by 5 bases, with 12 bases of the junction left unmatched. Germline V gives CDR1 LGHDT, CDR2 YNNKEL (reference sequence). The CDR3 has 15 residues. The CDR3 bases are TGTGCCAGCAACCTACTCGACAGGGGTACGACTGAAGCTTTCTTT. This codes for CASNLLDRGTTEAFF.

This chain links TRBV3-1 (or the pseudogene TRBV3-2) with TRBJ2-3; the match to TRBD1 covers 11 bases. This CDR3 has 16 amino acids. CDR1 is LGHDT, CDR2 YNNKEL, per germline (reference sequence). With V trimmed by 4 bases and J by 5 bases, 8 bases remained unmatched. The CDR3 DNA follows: TGTGCCAGCAGCCCGTGGACAGGGGGCTATCAAGATACGCAGTATTTT. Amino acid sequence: CASSPWTGGYQDTQYF.

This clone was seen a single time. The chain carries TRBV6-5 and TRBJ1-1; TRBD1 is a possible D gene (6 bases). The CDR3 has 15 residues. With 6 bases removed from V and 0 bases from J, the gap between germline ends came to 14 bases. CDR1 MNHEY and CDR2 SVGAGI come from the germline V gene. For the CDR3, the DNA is TGTGCCAGCAGCCTCTACAGGGCGGTGAACACTGAAGCTTTCTTT. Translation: CASSLYRAVNTEAFF.